Following are 26 T cell receptor beta chains from one sample sequenced in a study of OX40 agonist ivuxolimab in advanced cancers. This table comes from immunoSEQ multiplex PCR, and its TCRdb copy is limited to in-frame clones, with some not included. The table lists tens of thousands of clones, around 90% of them singletons, with approximately 6.7% in the top ten. Sequences were derived from CD4+ or CD8+ T cells sorted from blood, sampled in a trial of the OX40 agonist ivuxolimab. These TCRs come from an adult with an advanced solid tumor such as melanoma, head and neck, liver or kidney cancer.

The chain couples TRBV5-6 to TRBJ2-1; perhaps TRBD1 as D (5 bases). The CDR3 is 13 residues long. CDR1 and CDR2 (germline): SGHDT, YYEEEE. V was trimmed by 4 bases and J by 4 bases, leaving 9 bases between them. CDR3 DNA: TGTGCCAGCAGCGAAAGACAGTACAATGAGCAGTTCTTC. Translation gives CASSERQYNEQFF.

The DNA for the CDR3 is TGTGCCAGCAGCTCGTCCGTATACTACGAGCAGTACGTC. Translated, it gives CASSSSVYYEQYV. The genes are TRBV7-9 and TRBJ2-7, with D unclear. CDR1 and CDR2 (germline): SEHNR, FQNEAQ (reference sequence). V lost 4 bases, J lost 3 bases, and 10 bases lay in between. The CDR3 is made up of 13 amino acids.

The rearrangement links TRBV5-4 to TRBJ1-2; D perhaps matches TRBD1 (5 bases). Trimming took 0 bases from V and 6 from J, leaving 6 bases between them. Germline CDR1 is SGHNT and CDR2 is YYREEE (reference sequence). The CDR3 consists of 12 residues. CDR3 coding DNA: TGTGCCAGCAGCTTGGTCAGGGATGGCTACACCTTC. Its translation: CASSLVRDGYTF.

The rearrangement links TRBV5-6 to TRBJ2-7; maybe TRBD2 (6 bases). Looked up from germline, CDR1 is SGHDT and CDR2 is YYEEEE. The CDR3 is 15 amino acids. Between the trimmed V and J ends, which lost 0 bases and 2 bases, there was a span of 12 bases. The CDR3 protein is CASSLGDFSAYEQYF. In DNA, the CDR3 is TGTGCCAGCAGCTTGGGGGACTTTTCGGCCTACGAGCAGTACTTC.

The chain employs TRBV6-5 and TRBJ2-5; 9 bases map to TRBD1. CDR3 length: 14 amino acids. V shed 5 bases, J shed 3 bases, and the junction held 4 bases outside the gene matches. Germline V lookup: CDR1 MNHEY, CDR2 SVGAGI. In DNA form, the CDR3 reads TGTGCCAGCAGTAGACAGGGGGATGAAGAGACCCAGTACTTC. Encoded protein: CASSRQGDEETQYF.

The chain combines TRBV10-1 with TRBJ2-2; 7 bases are a match to TRBD2. Germline V CDR1 and CDR2: WNHNN, SYGVQD (reference sequence). This CDR3 contains 12 residues. V lost 8 bases to trimming and J lost 6 bases; unmatched junction nucleotides: 3. This CDR3 is CASWGGAGELFF. The CDR3 DNA sequence: TGCGCCAGCTGGGGAGGGGCCGGGGAGCTGTTTTTT.

The chain combines TRBV6-1 with TRBJ2-7; TRBD2 matches at 11 bases. The CDR3 totals 14 residues. The V gene end was trimmed by 5 bases and the J gene end by 3 bases; junction bases not matched to a gene: 3. Germline assignment: CDR1 MNHNS and CDR2 SASEGT. This chain's CDR3 is CASSLLAGDYEQYF. CDR3 nucleotides: TGTGCCAGCAGTTTACTAGCGGGGGACTACGAGCAGTACTTC.

The CDR3 loop reads CASSHSYNEQFF. The CDR3 DNA follows: TGTGCCAGCAGTCACTCCTACAATGAGCAGTTCTTC. This chain uses TRBV27 with TRBJ2-1; D is undetermined. V dropped 5 bases and J dropped 0 bases, with 2 bases sitting between them. Germline values: CDR1 MNHEY, CDR2 SMNVEV (reference sequence). The CDR3 extends over 12 amino acids.

The gene calls are TRBV19 and TRBJ2-1; TRBD2 might be the D (6 bases). This CDR3 comprises 14 residues. Trimming took off 3 bases at V and 7 bases at J, with 13 bases between the two ends. Germline CDR1 reads LNHDA; CDR2 reads SQIVND (reference sequence). The CDR3: CASSIGEEWNEQFF. CDR3 nucleotide sequence: TGTGCCAGTAGTATTGGGGAGGAGTGGAATGAGCAGTTCTTC.

The chain has TRBV11-2 and TRBJ2-5; D ambiguous. This CDR3 has 15 residues. Trimming removed 6 bases at V and 0 bases at J, with 14 bases between. The V gene's germline CDR1 is SGHAT and CDR2 FQNNGV. CDR3 nucleotide sequence: TGTGCCAGCAGTGGCAGTTGGGGTCACCAAGAGACCCAGTACTTC. This translates into CASSGSWGHQETQYF.

The chain couples TRBV7-9 to TRBJ1-5, with D unclear. The germline V gene has CDR1 SEHNR and CDR2 FQNEAQ (reference sequence). The V gene lost 4 bases and the J gene lost 2 bases, with 9 bases spanning the gap. The CDR3 runs to 14 residues. For the CDR3, the DNA is TGTGCCAGCAGCTCGACGTTGGGCAATCAGCCCCAGCATTTT. It is translated as CASSSTLGNQPQHF.

The chain links TRBV4-2 to TRBJ2-2; D unclear. This CDR3 has 15 residues. Between the trimmed V and J ends, which lost 1 base and 4 bases, there was a span of 10 bases. CDR1 and CDR2 from the germline V gene are LGHNA and YNFKEQ. The CDR3 nucleotides are TGTGCCAGCAGCCAAGTAATAAGGTTCACCGGGGAGCTGTTTTTT. Its translation is CASSQVIRFTGELFF.

A single count supports this clone. The chain is built from TRBV30 and TRBJ2-3, with a tentative D call TRBD1 (5 bases). The V gene lost 7 bases and the J gene lost 4 bases, with 9 bases spanning the gap. CDR3 length: 11 amino acids. Germline CDR1 is GTSNPN and CDR2 is SVGIG (reference sequence). The CDR3 is CASEGADTQYF. CDR3 nucleotides: TGTGCCTCCGAAGGGGCAGATACGCAGTATTTT.

The rearrangement joins TRBV7-2 to TRBJ2-3, with D perhaps TRBD2 (6 bases). In germline, CDR1 is SGHTA, CDR2 FQGNSA. V was shortened by 0 bases and J by 1 base, with 8 bases between the two germline ends. The CDR3 loop spans 15 amino acids. The DNA of the CDR3 is TGTGCCAGCAGCTTAGCGGGGGGTCGCACAGATACGCAGTATTTT. The encoded protein is CASSLAGGRTDTQYF.

V and J are TRBV5-6 and TRBJ1-2; 12 nucleotides agree with TRBD1. The CDR3 totals 15 residues. Looked up from germline, CDR1 is SGHDT and CDR2 is YYEEEE. J gave up 4 bases and V 4 bases, and 5 bases lay outside the gene matches. The CDR3 protein is CASSLRDRGPYGYTF. CDR3 DNA sequence: TGTGCCAGCAGCCTCCGGGACAGGGGGCCCTATGGCTACACCTTC.

The chain links TRBV4-2 to TRBJ2-1; the match to TRBD1 covers 7 bases. CDR1 LGHNA and CDR2 YNFKEQ come from the germline V gene. This CDR3 comprises 14 residues. V trimming: 4 bases; J trimming: 6 bases; junction bases outside the gene matches: 6. CDR3 DNA sequence: TGTGCCAGCAGCCTTAAGACAGGGAGCAATGAGCAGTTCTTC. Translation: CASSLKTGSNEQFF.

J is TRBJ2-3 and V is TRBV27; 7 nucleotides line up with TRBD2. This CDR3 region has 14 residues. Unmatched junction bases numbered 4, after V lost 4 bases and J lost 3 bases. Germline CDR1 MNHEY, CDR2 SMNVEV (reference sequence). DNA for the CDR3: TGTGCCAGCAGTTGGGGCGGGGGAACAGATACGCAGTATTTT. As protein: CASSWGGGTDTQYF.

This sequence joins TRBV9 and TRBJ2-2; D call uncertain. Germline V lookup: CDR1 SGDLS, CDR2 YYNGEE. CDR3 length equals 13 residues. V was clipped by 4 bases and J by 1 base, with 5 bases between them. The CDR3 sequence is CASSPGNTGELFF. CDR3 nucleotide sequence: TGTGCCAGCAGCCCTGGGAACACCGGGGAGCTGTTTTTT.

This clone was counted a single time. The V call is TRBV5-1, the J call TRBJ2-3, with 10 bases fitting TRBD1. This CDR3 has 14 amino acids. J lost 6 bases, V lost 4 bases, and 5 bases had no gene match. CDR1 and CDR2 (germline): SGHRS, YFSETQ. The CDR3 sequence: CASSPGQGWDTQYF. The CDR3 region has the DNA TGCGCCAGCAGCCCGGGACAGGGGTGGGATACGCAGTATTTT.

V usage is TRBV5-8 and J usage is TRBJ1-3, with D unresolved. V lost 4 bases and J 2 bases, leaving 13 bases between the germline ends. Germline CDR1 reads SGHTS; CDR2 reads YDEGEE. This CDR3 comprises 15 residues. In DNA form, the CDR3 reads TGTGCCAGCAGCACTATACCGGGCGCTGGAAACACCATATATTTT. Protein: CASSTIPGAGNTIYF.

The chain recombines TRBV7-6 with TRBJ1-4, with unresolved D. The CDR3 covers 15 residues. V lost 1 base and J lost 5, with 11 bases in between. Germline V lookup: CDR1 SGHVS, CDR2 FNYEAQ. The CDR3 DNA sequence: TGTGCCAGCAGCTTAGAGCCCACGGGGAATGAAAAACTGTTTTTT. Translating it yields CASSLEPTGNEKLFF.

V is TRBV27 and J is TRBJ2-6, with D tentatively TRBD1 (5 bases). Germline V CDR1 and CDR2: MNHEY, SMNVEV (reference sequence). Trimming stripped 4 bases from V and 0 bases from J, with 16 bases between. The CDR3 has 18 amino acids. In nucleotides, the CDR3 is TGTGCCAGCAGTTCCTTGACAGATAGTAACTCTGGGGCCAACGTCCTGACTTTC. This encodes CASSSLTDSNSGANVLTF.

CDR3 bases: TGTGCCTGGGCTATGAACACTGAAGCTTTCTTT. Translated: CAWAMNTEAFF. The V and J genes are TRBV30 and TRBJ1-1; unclear D gene. CDR1 and CDR2 from the germline V gene are GTSNPN and SVGIG (reference sequence). V lost 5 bases, J lost 0 bases, and 4 bases lay in between. The CDR3 consists of 11 residues.

The CDR3 region is CASSDAGGRKTQYF. In DNA, the CDR3 is TGTGCCAGCAGTGACGCCGGGGGCCGTAAGACCCAGTACTTC. The V and J genes are TRBV2 and TRBJ2-5; D tentatively fits TRBD1 or TRBD2 (6 bases each). V was shortened by 3 bases and J by 6 bases, with 14 bases between the two germline ends. Germline V gene lookup returns CDR1 SNHLY and CDR2 FYNNEI. The CDR3 consists of 14 residues.

The rearrangement joins TRBV13 to TRBJ2-1; D may be TRBD1 (6 bases). Per germline, CDR1 PRHDT and CDR2 FYEKMQ (reference sequence). Trimming stripped 5 bases from V and 0 bases from J, with 11 bases between. CDR3 length: 15 amino acids. The CDR3: CASSPTGSSYNEQFF. In nucleotides, the CDR3 is TGTGCCAGCAGCCCTACAGGGAGCTCCTACAATGAGCAGTTCTTC.

The genes are TRBV6-5 and TRBJ2-7, with TRBD1 matching 10 bases. V shed 4 bases and J 4 bases; nucleotides not matched to a gene: 4. Germline V gene data show CDR1 as MNHEY and CDR2 as SVGAGI. The CDR3 spans 14 residues. CDR3 DNA sequence: TGTGCCAGCAGTTTGGGACAGGGGAATTACGAGCAGTACTTC. It specifies CASSLGQGNYEQYF.